These 7 T cell receptor beta chains came from one sample sequenced in a study of CXCR3-negative and CXCR3-positive naive CD8 T cells. It was by 5' RACE with UMI labels that the TRB cDNA libraries were prepared. TCRdb derives one entry per CDR3 protein from the 5' RACE reads, leaving out DNA. Across over 20,000 distinct CDR3 sequences, the top ten clones capture about 4% of the sample. Material for sequencing was naive CXCR3- CD8+ T cells from blood. Subset noted: CD45RO-CCR7+CD27+CD95- naive CD8+ T cells lacking CXCR3 (TNR3-). The receptors stem from a human donor in good health. Some clones in this sample may be carry-over from other donors' samples.

This chain joins TRBV29-1 and TRBJ2-7; without DNA, the TCRdb call of TRBD2 cannot be checked. Germline CDR1 SQVTM, CDR2 ANQGSEA. The CDR3 covers 15 residues. CDR3 loop: CSVELTLAGAYEQYF.

J is TRBJ2-7 and V is TRBV29-1. This CDR3 comprises 12 residues. CDR1 is SQVTM and CDR2 is ANQGSEA in the germline V gene. The CDR3 protein is CSVEGRGYEQYF.

The chain has TRBV12-3 or TRBV12-4 and TRBJ1-1. The CDR3 sequence is 14 residues long. CDR3 residues: CASSLEVRRSEAFF.

This chain uses TRBV29-1 with TRBJ2-7; TCRdb's D call of TRBD1 is untestable without DNA. This CDR3 is built from 14 residues. Germline values: CDR1 SQVTM, CDR2 ANQGSEA. CDR3 residues: CSVEIWTGHYEQYF.

The chain uses TRBV29-1 and TRBJ2-7; the TCRdb call, TRBD1, lacks DNA for checking. Germline CDR1 is SQVTM and CDR2 is ANQGSEA. This CDR3 comprises 13 residues. CDR3 sequence reads: CSVESGAAYEQYF.

V gene TRBV9 combines with J gene TRBJ2-1. Germline CDR1 SGDLS, CDR2 YYNGEE. The CDR3 runs to 12 residues. The CDR3 region is CASSVWGNEQFF.

The chain employs TRBV7-6 and TRBJ2-3; TCRdb indicates TRBD2, and absent DNA this call remains unverified. The CDR3 contains 15 residues. Per germline, CDR1 SGHVS and CDR2 FNYEAQ. CDR3 residues: CASSPTSGASDTQYF.